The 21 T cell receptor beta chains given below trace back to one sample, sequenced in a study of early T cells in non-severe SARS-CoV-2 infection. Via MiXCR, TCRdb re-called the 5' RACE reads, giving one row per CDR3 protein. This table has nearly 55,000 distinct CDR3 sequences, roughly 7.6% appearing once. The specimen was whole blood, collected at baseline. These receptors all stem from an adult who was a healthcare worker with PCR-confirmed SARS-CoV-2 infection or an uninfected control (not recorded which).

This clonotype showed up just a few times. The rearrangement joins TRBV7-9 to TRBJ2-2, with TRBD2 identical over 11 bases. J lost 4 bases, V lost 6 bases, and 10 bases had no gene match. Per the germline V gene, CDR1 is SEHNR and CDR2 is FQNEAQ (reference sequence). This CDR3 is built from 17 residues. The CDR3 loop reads CASSSFIGLAGTGELFF. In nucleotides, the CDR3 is TGTGCCAGCAGTTCTTTTATTGGACTAGCGGGCACCGGGGAGCTGTTTTTT.

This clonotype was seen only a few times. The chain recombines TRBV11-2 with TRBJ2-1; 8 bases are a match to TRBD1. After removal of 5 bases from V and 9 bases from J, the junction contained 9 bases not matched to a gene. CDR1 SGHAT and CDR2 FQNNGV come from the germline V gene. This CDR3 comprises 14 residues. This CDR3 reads CASSATGAFGEQFF. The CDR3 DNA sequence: TGTGCCAGCAGCGCGACAGGGGCCTTTGGTGAGCAGTTCTTC.

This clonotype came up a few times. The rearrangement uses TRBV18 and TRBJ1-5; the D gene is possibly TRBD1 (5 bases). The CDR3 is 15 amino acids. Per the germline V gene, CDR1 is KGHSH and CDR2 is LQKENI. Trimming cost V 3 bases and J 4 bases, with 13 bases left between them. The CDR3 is CASSPQGSANQPQHF. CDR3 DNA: TGTGCCAGCTCACCGCAGGGCAGTGCAAATCAGCCCCAGCATTTT.

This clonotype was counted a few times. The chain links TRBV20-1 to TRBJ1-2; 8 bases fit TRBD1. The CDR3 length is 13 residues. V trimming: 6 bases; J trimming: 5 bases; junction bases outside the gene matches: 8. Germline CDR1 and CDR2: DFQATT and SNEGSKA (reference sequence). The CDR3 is CSAPSDRVYGYTF. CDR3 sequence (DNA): TGCAGTGCCCCTTCGGACAGGGTATATGGCTACACCTTC.

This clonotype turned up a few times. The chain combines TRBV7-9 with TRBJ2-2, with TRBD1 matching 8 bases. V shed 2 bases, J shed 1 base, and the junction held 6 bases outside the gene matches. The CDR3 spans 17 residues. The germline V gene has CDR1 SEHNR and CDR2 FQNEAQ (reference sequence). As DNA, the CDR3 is TGTGCCAGCAGCTTAAGACGGACAGGGATGAACACCGGGGAGCTGTTTTTT. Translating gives CASSLRRTGMNTGELFF.

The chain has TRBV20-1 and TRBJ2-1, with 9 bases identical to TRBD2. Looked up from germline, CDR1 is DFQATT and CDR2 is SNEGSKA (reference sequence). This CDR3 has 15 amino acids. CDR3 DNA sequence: TGCAGCCCGGATATGGCGGGAGGGGGCCGAGGTGAGCAGTTCTTC. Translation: CSPDMAGGGRGEQFF.

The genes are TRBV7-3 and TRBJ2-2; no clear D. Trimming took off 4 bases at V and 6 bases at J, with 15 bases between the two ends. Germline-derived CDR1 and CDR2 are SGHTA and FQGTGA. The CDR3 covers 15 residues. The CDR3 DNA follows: TGTGCCAGCAGCTCCGATCCCCGGCCCGCCGGGGAGCTGTTTTTT. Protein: CASSSDPRPAGELFF.

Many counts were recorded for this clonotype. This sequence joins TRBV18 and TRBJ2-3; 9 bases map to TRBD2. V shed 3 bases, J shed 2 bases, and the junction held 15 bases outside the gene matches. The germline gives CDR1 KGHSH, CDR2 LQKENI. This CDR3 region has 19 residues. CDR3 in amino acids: CASSPGLAGLLYDTDTQYF. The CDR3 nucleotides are TGTGCCAGCTCACCGGGCCTAGCGGGGCTACTATATGACACAGATACGCAGTATTTT.

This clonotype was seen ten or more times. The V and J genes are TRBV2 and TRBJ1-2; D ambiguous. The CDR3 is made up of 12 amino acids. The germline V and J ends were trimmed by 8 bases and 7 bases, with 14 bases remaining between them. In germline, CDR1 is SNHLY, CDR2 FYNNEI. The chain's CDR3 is CASRVAAVGYTF. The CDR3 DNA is TGTGCCAGCCGGGTTGCGGCCGTTGGCTACACCTTC. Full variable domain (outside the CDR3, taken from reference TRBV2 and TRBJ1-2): EPEVTQTPSHQVTQMGQEVILRCVPISNHLYFYWYRQILGQKVEFLVSFYNNEISEKSEIFDDQFSVERPDGSNFTLKIRSTKLEDSAMYFCASRVAAVGYTFGSGTRLTVV.

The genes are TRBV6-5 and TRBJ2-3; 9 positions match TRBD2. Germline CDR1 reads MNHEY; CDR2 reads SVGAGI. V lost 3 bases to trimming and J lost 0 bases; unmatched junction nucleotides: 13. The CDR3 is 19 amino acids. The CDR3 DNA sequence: TGTGCCAGCAGTTATAGTGCGAGCGGGAGGTCCCTCAGCACAGATACGCAGTATTTT. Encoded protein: CASSYSASGRSLSTDTQYF.

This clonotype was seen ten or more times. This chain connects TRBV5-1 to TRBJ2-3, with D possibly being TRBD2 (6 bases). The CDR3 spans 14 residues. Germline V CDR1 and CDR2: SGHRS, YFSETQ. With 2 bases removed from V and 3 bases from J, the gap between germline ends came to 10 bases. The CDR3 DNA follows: TGCGCCAGCAGCTTTACACGGGAGACAGATACGCAGTATTTT. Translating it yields CASSFTRETDTQYF. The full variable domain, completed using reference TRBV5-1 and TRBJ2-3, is KAGVTQTPRYLIKTRGQQVTLSCSPISGHRSVSWYQQTPGQGLQFLFEYFSETQRNKGNFPGRFSGRQFSNSRSEMNVSTLELGDSALYLCASSFTRETDTQYFGPGTRLTVL.

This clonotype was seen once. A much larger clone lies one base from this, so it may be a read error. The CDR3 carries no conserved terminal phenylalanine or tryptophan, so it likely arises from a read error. The CDR3 bases are TGTGCCAGCAGCTTATGGCTCCGGGATACGCAGTATTCT. Protein product: CASSLWLRDTQYS. This chain joins TRBV7-3 and TRBJ2-3; D is unresolved. Looked up from germline, CDR1 is SGHTA and CDR2 is FQGTGA. V lost 2 bases and J 6 bases, leaving 9 bases between the germline ends. The CDR3 covers 13 residues.

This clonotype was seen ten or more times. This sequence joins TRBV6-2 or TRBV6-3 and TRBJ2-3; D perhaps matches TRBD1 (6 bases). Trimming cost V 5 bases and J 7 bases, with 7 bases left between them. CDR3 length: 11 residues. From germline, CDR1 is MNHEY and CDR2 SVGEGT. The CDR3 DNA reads TGTGCCAGCAGTCAGGGGAATACGCAGTATTTT. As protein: CASSQGNTQYF.

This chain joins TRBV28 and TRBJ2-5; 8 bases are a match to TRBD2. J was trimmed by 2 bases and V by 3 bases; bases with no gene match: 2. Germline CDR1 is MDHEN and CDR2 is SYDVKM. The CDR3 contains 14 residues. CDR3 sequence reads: CASSFGGAQETQYF. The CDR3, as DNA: TGTGCCAGCAGTTTCGGGGGGGCTCAAGAGACCCAGTACTTC.

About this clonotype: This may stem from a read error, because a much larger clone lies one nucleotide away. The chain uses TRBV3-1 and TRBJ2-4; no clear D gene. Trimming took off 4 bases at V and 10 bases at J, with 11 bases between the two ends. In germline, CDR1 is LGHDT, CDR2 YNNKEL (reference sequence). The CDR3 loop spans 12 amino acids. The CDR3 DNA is TGTGCCAGCAGCCGAGATCGAAGGATTCAGTACTTC. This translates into CASSRDRRIQYF.

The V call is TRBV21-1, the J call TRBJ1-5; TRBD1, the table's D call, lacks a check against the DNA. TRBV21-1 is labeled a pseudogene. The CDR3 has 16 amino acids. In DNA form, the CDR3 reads TGTGCCAGCAGCAAAGACACGCCCGGGGCAAATCAGCCCCAGCATTTT. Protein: CASSKDTPGANQPQHF.

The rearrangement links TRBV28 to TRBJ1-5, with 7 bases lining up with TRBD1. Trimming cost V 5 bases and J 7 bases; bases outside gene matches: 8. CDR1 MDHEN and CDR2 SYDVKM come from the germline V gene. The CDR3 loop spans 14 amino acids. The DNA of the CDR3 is TGTGCCAGCAGTCCTGACAGGGATGGACAGCCCCAGCATTTT. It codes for CASSPDRDGQPQHF.

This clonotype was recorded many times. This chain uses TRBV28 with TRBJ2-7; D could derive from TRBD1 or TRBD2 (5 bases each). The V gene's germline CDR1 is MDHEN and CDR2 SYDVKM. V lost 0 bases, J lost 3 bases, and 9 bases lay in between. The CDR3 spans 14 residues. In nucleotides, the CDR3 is TGTGCCAGCAGTTTATGGGCAGGGAGCTACGAGCAGTACTTC. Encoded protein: CASSLWAGSYEQYF. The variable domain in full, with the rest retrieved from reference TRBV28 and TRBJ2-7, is DVKVTQSSRYLVKRTGEKVFLECVQDMDHENMFWYRQDPGLGLRLIYFSYDVKMKEKGDIPEGYSVSREKKERFSLILESASTNQTSMYLCASSLWAGSYEQYFGPGTRLTVT.

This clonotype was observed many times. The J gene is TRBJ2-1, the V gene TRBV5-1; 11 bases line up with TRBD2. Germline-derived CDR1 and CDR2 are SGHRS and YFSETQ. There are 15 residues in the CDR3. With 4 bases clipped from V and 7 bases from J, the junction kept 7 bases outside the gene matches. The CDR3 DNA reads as TGCGCCAGCAGCCGCACTAGCGGGAGAGATAATGAGCAGTTCTTC. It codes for CASSRTSGRDNEQFF.

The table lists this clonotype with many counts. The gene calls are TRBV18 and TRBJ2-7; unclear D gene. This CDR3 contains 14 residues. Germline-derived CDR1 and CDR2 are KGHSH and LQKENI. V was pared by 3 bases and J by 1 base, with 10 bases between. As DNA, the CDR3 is TGTGCCAGCTCACCTTTTGGGGAATCCTACGAGCAGTACTTC. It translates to CASSPFGESYEQYF.

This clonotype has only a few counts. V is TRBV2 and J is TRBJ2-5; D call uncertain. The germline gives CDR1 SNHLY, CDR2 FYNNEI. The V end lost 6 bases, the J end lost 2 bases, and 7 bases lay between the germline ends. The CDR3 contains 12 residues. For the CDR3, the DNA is TGTGCCAGCAGGATCTTGCAAGAGACCCAGTACTTC. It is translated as CASRILQETQYF.